These 10 T cell receptor beta chains share one sample of origin, sequenced in a study of spatial heterogeneity in lung cancer. As for time point: sample taken at primary tumor resection. Unsorted whole RNA samples from tumor, nontumor lung or frozen PBMC were sequenced. One entry per CDR3 protein, called by TCRdb with MiXCR from the 5' RACE reads. Here the sample spans tens of thousands of distinct CDR3 sequences, roughly 7% being singletons. This sample comprised PBMCs, obtained at surgery. The source of these receptors is a female donor with early-stage non-small cell lung cancer.

This clonotype turned up a few times. The CDR3 loop reads CASRTWETQYF. The DNA of the CDR3 is TGTGCCAGCAGAACTTGGGAGACCCAGTACTTC. V and J are TRBV28 and TRBJ2-5; D gene unclear. V was trimmed by 6 bases and J by 5 bases, leaving 7 bases between them. CDR3 length: 11 amino acids. In germline, CDR1 is MDHEN, CDR2 SYDVKM.

Concerning this clonotype itself: Since a much larger clone is just one base distant, this may be a read error. J is TRBJ2-3 and V is TRBV7-9; D perhaps matches TRBD1 (6 bases). The CDR3 has 12 amino acids. The germline V and J ends were trimmed by 5 bases and 14 bases, with 17 bases remaining between them. Germline CDR1 and CDR2: SEHNR and FQNEAQ (reference sequence). CDR3 bases: TGTGCCAGCAGCCCAGTGGCTCAGGGGCGGTATTTT. As protein: CASSPVAQGRYF.

This clonotype was recorded at least ten times. The rearrangement links TRBV4-2 to TRBJ1-4; the D is unclear. The ends were cut back, 1 base at V and 8 bases at J, with 11 bases in the middle. The germline V gene encodes CDR1 LGHNA and CDR2 YNFKEQ. The CDR3 has 14 residues. Written as DNA, the CDR3 is TGTGCCAGCAGCCAAGGTAACCAAGGCGAAAAACTGTTTTTT. This codes for CASSQGNQGEKLFF.

This clonotype appeared many times. The J gene is TRBJ2-1, the V gene TRBV20-1; D is undetermined. Germline CDR1 and CDR2: DFQATT and SNEGSKA (reference sequence). The CDR3 is made up of 13 amino acids. The chain's CDR3 is CSAGSRTYNEQFF. CDR3 nucleotide sequence: TGCAGCGCCGGTTCTAGGACCTACAATGAGCAGTTCTTC.

This clonotype was found many times. CDR3 coding DNA: TGTGCCAGCAGTCAGCAGGGGCTCAATCAGCCCCAGCATTTT. Protein sequence: CASSQQGLNQPQHF. The V call is TRBV2, the J call TRBJ1-5; the D gene is possibly TRBD1 (6 bases). Germline CDR1 SNHLY, CDR2 FYNNEI. The V end lost 5 bases, the J end lost 3 bases, and 11 bases lay between the germline ends. CDR3 length: 14 amino acids.

About this clonotype itself: A much larger clone lies a single base off, so this may be a read error. The rearrangement links TRBV7-9 to TRBJ1-6, with D uncertain. CDR1 is SEHNR, CDR2 FQNEAQ, per germline (reference sequence). This CDR3 contains 16 residues. The CDR3 loop is CASSRDLSSYNPPLHF. In nucleotides, the CDR3 is TGTGCCAGCAGCCGTGATTTGAGCTCCTATAATCCACCCCTCCACTTT.

In its sample, this clonotype was seen a few times. The chain links TRBV3-1 to TRBJ2-5, with D tentatively TRBD2 (5 bases). Germline-derived CDR1 and CDR2 are LGHDT and YNNKEL (reference sequence). The V and J ends lost 3 bases and 5 bases respectively, with 13 bases between them. The CDR3 is 14 amino acids. Here the CDR3 reads CASSHLGRRETQYF. In DNA form, the CDR3 reads TGTGCCAGCAGCCACCTGGGGAGAAGGGAGACCCAGTACTTC.

This clonotype was found a few times. The chain links TRBV20-1 to TRBJ2-3, with 10 nucleotides matching TRBD2. CDR1 is DFQATT and CDR2 is SNEGSKA in the germline V gene (reference sequence). This CDR3 comprises 15 residues. Trimming took 3 bases from V and 4 from J; bases not matched to a gene: 7. The CDR3 loop is CSASRLAGLPDTQYF. CDR3 bases: TGCAGTGCTAGCCGACTAGCGGGCTTGCCAGATACGCAGTATTTT.

This clonotype has a handful of counts. V gene TRBV24-1 combines with J gene TRBJ2-1, with D tentatively TRBD2 (6 bases). Germline CDR1 reads KGHDR; CDR2 reads SFDVKD. The CDR3 extends over 17 amino acids. V gave up 2 bases and J gave up 6 bases, with 19 bases separating them. CDR3 protein: CATSDSGLHLPANEQFF. DNA of the CDR3: TGTGCCACCAGTGATTCGGGACTTCATCTGCCCGCCAATGAGCAGTTCTTC.

V is TRBV7-2 and J is TRBJ2-1; 10 bases fit TRBD2. J lost 7 bases, V lost 1 base, and 4 bases had no gene match. The CDR3 totals 15 residues. Germline CDR1 SGHTA, CDR2 FQGNSA. DNA of the CDR3: TGTGCCAGCAGCTTAGTTTCTAGCGGGGGAAATGAGCAGTTCTTC. This gives the protein CASSLVSSGGNEQFF.